Reported below is one T cell receptor beta chain. The germline V and J ends were trimmed by 0 bases and 5 bases, with 11 bases remaining between them. Germline loops: CDR1 SGDLS, CDR2 YYNGEE. CDR3 length equals 14 residues. The data stem from a study of blood T cell repertoires in COVID-19. Background on the study: Samples of COVID-19 (acute and convalescent) were obtained from the United States, Italy and Spain. PBMCs, B-cell-depleted T cells, or T cells were the source of the cDNA or gDNA that made up the material.

Authors' analysis steps: Reference gene primer amplification gave estimated nucleated cell counts. Some clones are missing from TCRdb's copy, which holds only in-frame ones; the method was immunoSEQ multiplex PCR. The DNA gave D and trimming, while V, J and clone size come from that table. This table holds about 260,000 clones, about 89% found once. Sequenced material: peripheral blood. J is TRBJ1-2 and V is TRBV9, with D possibly being TRBD1 (6 bases). The receptor comes from a woman between 35 and 50 years old who had recovered from COVID-19. The CDR3 region is CASSVEDSIYGYTF. The CDR3, as DNA: TGTGCCAGCAGCGTAGAGGACAGCATTTATGGCTACACCTTC.